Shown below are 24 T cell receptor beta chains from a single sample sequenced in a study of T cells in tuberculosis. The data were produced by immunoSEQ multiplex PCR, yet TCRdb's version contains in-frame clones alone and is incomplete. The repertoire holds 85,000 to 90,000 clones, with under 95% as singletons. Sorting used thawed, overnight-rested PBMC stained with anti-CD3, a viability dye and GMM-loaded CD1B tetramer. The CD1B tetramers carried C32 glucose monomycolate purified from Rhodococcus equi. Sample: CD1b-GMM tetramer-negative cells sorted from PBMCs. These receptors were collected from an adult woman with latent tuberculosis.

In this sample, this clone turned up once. The CDR3 coding sequence is TGTGCCACCAGCAGAGATCGGGATGGCCCGGGTGAGCAGTTCTTC. It translates to CATSRDRDGPGEQFF. This chain links TRBV15 with TRBJ2-1, with D maybe TRBD2 (5 bases). V was trimmed by 0 bases and J by 9 bases, leaving 15 bases between them. Germline V gene sequence: CDR1 LNHNV, CDR2 YYDKDF (reference sequence). The CDR3 is made up of 15 amino acids.

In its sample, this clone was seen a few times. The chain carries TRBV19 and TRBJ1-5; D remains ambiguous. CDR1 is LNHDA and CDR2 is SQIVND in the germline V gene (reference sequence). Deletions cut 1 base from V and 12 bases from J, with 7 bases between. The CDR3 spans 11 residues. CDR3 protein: CASSIGGHQHF. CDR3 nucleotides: TGTGCCAGTAGTATAGGAGGCCACCAGCATTTT. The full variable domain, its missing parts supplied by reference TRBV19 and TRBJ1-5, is DGGITQSPKYLFRKEGQNVTLSCEQNLNHDAMYWYRQDPGQGLRLIYYSQIVNDFQKGDIAEGYSVSREKKESFPLTVTSAQKNPTAFYLCASSIGGHQHFGDGTRLSIL.

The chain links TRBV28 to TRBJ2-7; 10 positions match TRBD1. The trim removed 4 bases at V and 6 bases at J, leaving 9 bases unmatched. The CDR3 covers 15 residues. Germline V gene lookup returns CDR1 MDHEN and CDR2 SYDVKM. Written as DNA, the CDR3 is TGTGCCAGCAGTTCACCGGGTGGACAGGGGGTCGAGCAGTACGTC. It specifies CASSSPGGQGVEQYV.

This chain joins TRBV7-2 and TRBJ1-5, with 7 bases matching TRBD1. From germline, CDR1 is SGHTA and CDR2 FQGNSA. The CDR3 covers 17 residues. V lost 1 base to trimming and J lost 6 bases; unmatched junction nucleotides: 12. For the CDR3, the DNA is TGTGCCAGCAGCTTAGGAGGCGGGGCAGGGGGGAGTCAGCCCCAGCATTTT. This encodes CASSLGGGAGGSQPQHF.

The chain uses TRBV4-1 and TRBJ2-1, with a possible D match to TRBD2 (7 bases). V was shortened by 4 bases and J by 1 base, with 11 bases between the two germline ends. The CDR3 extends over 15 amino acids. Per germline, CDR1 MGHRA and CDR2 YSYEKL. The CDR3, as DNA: TGCGCCAGCAGCCCGAGGGGGGGGTCCTACAATGAGCAGTTCTTC. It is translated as CASSPRGGSYNEQFF.

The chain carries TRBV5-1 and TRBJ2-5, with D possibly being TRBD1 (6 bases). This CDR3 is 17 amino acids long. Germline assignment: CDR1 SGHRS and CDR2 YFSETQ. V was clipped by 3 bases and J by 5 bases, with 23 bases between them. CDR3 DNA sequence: TGCGCCAGCAGCTGGACAGTCGACAGTTTCATTGGGGAGACCCAGTACTTC. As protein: CASSWTVDSFIGETQYF.

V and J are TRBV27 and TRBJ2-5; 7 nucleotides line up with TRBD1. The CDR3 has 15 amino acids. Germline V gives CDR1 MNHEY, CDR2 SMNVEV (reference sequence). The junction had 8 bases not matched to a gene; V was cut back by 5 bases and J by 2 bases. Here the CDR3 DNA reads TGTGCCAGCAGTGACTCGGGACAGATTCAAGAGACCCAGTACTTC. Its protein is CASSDSGQIQETQYF.

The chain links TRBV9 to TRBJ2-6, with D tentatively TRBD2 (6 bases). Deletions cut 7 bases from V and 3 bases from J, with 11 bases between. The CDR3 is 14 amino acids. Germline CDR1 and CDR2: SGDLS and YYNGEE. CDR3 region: CASGGTLGANVLTF. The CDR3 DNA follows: TGTGCCAGCGGAGGGACTCTTGGGGCCAACGTCCTGACTTTC.

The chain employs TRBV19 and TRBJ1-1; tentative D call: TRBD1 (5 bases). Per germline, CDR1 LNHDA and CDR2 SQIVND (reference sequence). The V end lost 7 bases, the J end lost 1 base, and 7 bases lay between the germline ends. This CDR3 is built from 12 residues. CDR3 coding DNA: TGTGCCAGTACGACAGAGAACACTGAAGCTTTCTTT. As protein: CASTTENTEAFF.

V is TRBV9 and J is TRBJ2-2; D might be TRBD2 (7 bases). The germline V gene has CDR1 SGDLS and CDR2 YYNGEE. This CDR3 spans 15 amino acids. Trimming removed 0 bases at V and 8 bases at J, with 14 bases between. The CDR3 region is CASSVGGGAPGELFF. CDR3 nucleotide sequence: TGTGCCAGCAGCGTAGGCGGGGGCGCACCGGGGGAGCTGTTTTTT.

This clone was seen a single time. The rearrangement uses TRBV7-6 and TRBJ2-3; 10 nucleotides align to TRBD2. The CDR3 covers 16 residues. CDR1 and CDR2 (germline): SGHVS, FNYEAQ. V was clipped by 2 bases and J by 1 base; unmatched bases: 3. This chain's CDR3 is CASSLMLAGGTDTQYF. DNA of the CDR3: TGTGCCAGCAGCTTAATGCTAGCGGGGGGCACAGATACGCAGTATTTT.

CDR3 nucleotides: TGTGCCAGCAGCCACGGACAGGGAGGGGTTCAAGAGACCCAGTACTTC. Its translation is CASSHGQGGVQETQYF. This sequence joins TRBV13 and TRBJ2-5, with D possibly matching TRBD1 (8 bases). This CDR3 comprises 16 residues. V lost 5 bases and J lost 2, with 18 bases in between. Per germline, CDR1 PRHDT and CDR2 FYEKMQ (reference sequence).

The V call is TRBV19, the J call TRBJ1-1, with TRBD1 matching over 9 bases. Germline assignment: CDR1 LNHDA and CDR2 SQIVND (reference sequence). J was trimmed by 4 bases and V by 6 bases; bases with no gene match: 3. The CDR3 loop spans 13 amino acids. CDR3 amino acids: CASRLTGGTEAFF. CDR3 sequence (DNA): TGTGCCAGTAGGCTGACAGGGGGCACTGAAGCTTTCTTT.

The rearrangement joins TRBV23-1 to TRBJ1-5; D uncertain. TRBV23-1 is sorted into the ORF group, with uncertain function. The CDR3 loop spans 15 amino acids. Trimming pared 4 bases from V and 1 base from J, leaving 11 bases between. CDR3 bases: TGCGCCAGCAGTCCGTTTCAACGGAGCAATCAGCCCCAGCATTTT. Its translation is CASSPFQRSNQPQHF.

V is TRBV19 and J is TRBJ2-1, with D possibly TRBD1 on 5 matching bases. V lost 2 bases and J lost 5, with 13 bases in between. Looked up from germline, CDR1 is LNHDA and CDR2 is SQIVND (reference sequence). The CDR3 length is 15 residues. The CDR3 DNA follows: TGTGCCAGTAGTATACCAAAGGGGCTACACAATGAGCAGTTCTTC. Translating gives CASSIPKGLHNEQFF.

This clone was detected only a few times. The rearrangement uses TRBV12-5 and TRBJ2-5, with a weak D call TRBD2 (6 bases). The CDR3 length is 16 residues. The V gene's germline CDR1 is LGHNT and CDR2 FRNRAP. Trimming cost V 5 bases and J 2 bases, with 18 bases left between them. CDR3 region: CASGETMTRLQETQYF. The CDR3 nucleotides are TGTGCTAGTGGTGAAACGATGACTAGGCTACAAGAGACCCAGTACTTC.

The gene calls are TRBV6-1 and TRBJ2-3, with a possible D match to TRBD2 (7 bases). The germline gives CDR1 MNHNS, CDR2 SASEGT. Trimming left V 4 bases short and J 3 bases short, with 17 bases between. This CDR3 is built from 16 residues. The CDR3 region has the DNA TGTGCCAGCAGTGCCTTGGGGGGGGCCGCAACAGATACGCAGTATTTT. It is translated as CASSALGGAATDTQYF.

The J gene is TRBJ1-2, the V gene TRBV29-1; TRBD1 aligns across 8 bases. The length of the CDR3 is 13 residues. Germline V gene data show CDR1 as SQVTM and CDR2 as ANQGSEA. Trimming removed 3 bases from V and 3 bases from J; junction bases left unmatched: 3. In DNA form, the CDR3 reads TGCAGCGTTGACGAGACAGGGGACTATGGCTACACCTTC. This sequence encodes CSVDETGDYGYTF.

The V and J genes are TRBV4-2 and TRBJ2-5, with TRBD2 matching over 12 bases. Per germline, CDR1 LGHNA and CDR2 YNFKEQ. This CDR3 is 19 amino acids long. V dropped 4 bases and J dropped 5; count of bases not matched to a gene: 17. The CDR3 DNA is TGTGCCAGCAGCCCTTCGAGCTTTCTAGCGGGGGGGGACGAGGAGACCCAGTACTTC. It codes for CASSPSSFLAGGDEETQYF.

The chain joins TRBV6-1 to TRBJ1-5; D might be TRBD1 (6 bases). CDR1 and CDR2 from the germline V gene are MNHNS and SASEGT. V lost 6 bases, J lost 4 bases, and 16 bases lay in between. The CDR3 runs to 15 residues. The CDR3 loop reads CASSTSTGINQPQHF. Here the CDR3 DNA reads TGTGCCAGCAGCACCTCGACAGGTATTAATCAGCCCCAGCATTTT.

CDR3 region: CASSAIRENTEAFF. The CDR3 bases are TGTGCCAGCAGCGCAATCAGGGAGAACACTGAAGCTTTCTTT. V usage is TRBV9 and J usage is TRBJ1-1; TRBD1 might be the D (5 bases). There are 14 residues in the CDR3. The V gene's germline CDR1 is SGDLS and CDR2 YYNGEE. V lost 3 bases, J lost 1 base, and 10 bases lay in between. Complete variable domain (other parts from reference TRBV9 and TRBJ1-1): DSGVTQTPKHLITATGQRVTLRCSPRSGDLSVYWYQQSLDQGLQFLIQYYNGEERAKGNILERFSAQQFPDLHSELNLSSLELGDSALYFCASSAIRENTEAFFGQGTRLTVV.

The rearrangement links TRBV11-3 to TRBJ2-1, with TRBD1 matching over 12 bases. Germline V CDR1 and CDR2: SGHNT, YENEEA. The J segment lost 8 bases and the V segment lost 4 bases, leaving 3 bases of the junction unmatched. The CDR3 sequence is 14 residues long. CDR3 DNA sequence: TGTGCCAGCAGCTGGGGACAGGGGGCCCATGAGCAGTTCTTC. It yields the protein CASSWGQGAHEQFF.

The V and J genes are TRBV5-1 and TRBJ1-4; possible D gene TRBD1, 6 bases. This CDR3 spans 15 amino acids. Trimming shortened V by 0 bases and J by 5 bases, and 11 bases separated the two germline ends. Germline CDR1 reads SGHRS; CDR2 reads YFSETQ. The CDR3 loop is CASSLGGTPNEKLFF. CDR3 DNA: TGCGCCAGCAGCTTGGGAGGGACACCGAATGAAAAACTGTTTTTT.

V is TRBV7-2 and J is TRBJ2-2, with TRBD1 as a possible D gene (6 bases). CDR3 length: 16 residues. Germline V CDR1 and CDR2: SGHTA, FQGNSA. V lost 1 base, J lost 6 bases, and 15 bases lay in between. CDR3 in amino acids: CASSLEQGGLAGELFF. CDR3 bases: TGTGCCAGCAGCTTAGAACAGGGCGGGTTGGCCGGGGAGCTGTTTTTT.